This is a list of T cell receptor beta chains from one sample in a study of blood T cell repertoires in COVID-19. Sequenced by immunoSEQ multiplex PCR; TCRdb stores in-frame clones only, minus some. Here the sample spans about 68,000 clones, approximately 85% being singletons. Sequenced input: peripheral blood. The receptor set was obtained from a man aged 50-59 years with acute or convalescent COVID-19. CDR3s include the opening cysteine and the closing phenylalanine or tryptophan. A D gene is named only where the DNA matches it firmly. Only part of the rows carry a size: once, few, many, or a class if the clone is expanded.

j_gene: TRBJ1-2; abundance: -; v_gene: TRBV7-8; d_gene: TRBD1; CDR3nt: TGTGCCAGCAGCTCGCGACAGGGGGCTCGATATGGCTACACCTTC; CDR3aa: CASSSRQGARYGYTF
j_gene: TRBJ2-7; abundance: once; v_gene: TRBV24-1; d_gene: -; CDR3nt: TGTGCCACCAGTGATGGACCCCGGGACACGGACGAGCAGTACTTC; CDR3aa: CATSDGPRDTDEQYF
j_gene: TRBJ1-1; abundance: -; v_gene: TRBV7-3; d_gene: -; CDR3nt: TGTGCCAGCAGCTTAACGGCGGGTTCCATGAACACTGAAGCTTTCTTT; CDR3aa: CASSLTAGSMNTEAFF
j_gene: TRBJ2-4; abundance: -; v_gene: TRBV21-1; d_gene: -; CDR3nt: TGTGCCAGCAGCAAAAGGCGCAGACTAAACATTCAGTACTTC; CDR3aa: CASSKRRRLNIQYF
j_gene: TRBJ1-5; abundance: -; v_gene: TRBV6-1; d_gene: TRBD1; CDR3nt: TGTGCCAGCAGTGAGTACAGGGGTGGCAATCAGCCCCAGCATTTT; CDR3aa: CASSEYRGGNQPQHF
j_gene: TRBJ2-2; abundance: -; v_gene: TRBV11-1; d_gene: TRBD2; CDR3nt: TGTGCCAGCAGCTTAACTAGCGGGGGGTTCACCGGGGAGCTGTTTTTT; CDR3aa: CASSLTSGGFTGELFF
j_gene: TRBJ1-1; abundance: -; v_gene: TRBV12-3/TRBV12-4; d_gene: -; CDR3nt: TGTGCCAGCAGTTTTGCGGGTTACACTGAAGCTTTCTTT; CDR3aa: CASSFAGYTEAFF
j_gene: TRBJ2-7; abundance: once; v_gene: TRBV5-1; d_gene: TRBD1; CDR3nt: TGCGCCAGCAGCTTCGGGACAGCCAGCTCCTACGAGCAGTACTTC; CDR3aa: CASSFGTASSYEQYF
j_gene: TRBJ2-5; abundance: -; v_gene: TRBV5-1; d_gene: -; CDR3nt: TGCGCCAGCAGCTCCTTGGACAGAAAAGAGACCCAGTACTTC; CDR3aa: CASSSLDRKETQYF
j_gene: TRBJ1-3; abundance: -; v_gene: TRBV6-5; d_gene: -; CDR3nt: TGTGCCAGCAGCCGCGACACCAATGGAAACACCATATATTTT; CDR3aa: CASSRDTNGNTIYF
j_gene: TRBJ1-2; abundance: -; v_gene: TRBV6-1; d_gene: -; CDR3nt: TGTGCCAGCAGTGAAATGTCTGGGGGGACCTATGGCTACACCTTC; CDR3aa: CASSEMSGGTYGYTF
j_gene: TRBJ1-6; abundance: -; v_gene: TRBV15; d_gene: -; CDR3nt: TGTGCCACCAGCAGAGCGCGGGCTCCCGGGGATTCACCCCTCCACTTT; CDR3aa: CATSRARAPGDSPLHF
j_gene: TRBJ1-1; abundance: once; v_gene: TRBV11-2; d_gene: TRBD1; CDR3nt: TGTGCCAGCAGCTTAGATCCTTGGGACAGGGATAACACTGAAGCTTTCTTT; CDR3aa: CASSLDPWDRDNTEAFF
j_gene: TRBJ1-2; abundance: -; v_gene: TRBV11-2; d_gene: TRBD1; CDR3nt: TGTGCCAGCAGCTTAGATGGTTGGGACAGGGGCTATGGCTACACCTTC; CDR3aa: CASSLDGWDRGYGYTF
j_gene: TRBJ1-1; abundance: -; v_gene: TRBV29-1; d_gene: -; CDR3nt: TGCAGCATATGGAGCCAATCTGAAGCTTTCTTT; CDR3aa: CSIWSQSEAFF
j_gene: TRBJ1-3; abundance: -; v_gene: TRBV6-1; d_gene: -; CDR3nt: TGTGCCAGCAGTGGGGAATACAGGGACCCAGCTGGAAACACCATATATTTT; CDR3aa: CASSGEYRDPAGNTIYF
j_gene: TRBJ2-7; abundance: -; v_gene: TRBV6-5; d_gene: TRBD1; CDR3nt: TGTGCCAGCAGCCGGATCGGGACAGGGAACCACGAGCAGTACTTC; CDR3aa: CASSRIGTGNHEQYF
j_gene: TRBJ2-5; abundance: -; v_gene: TRBV15; d_gene: -; CDR3nt: TGTGCCACCAGCCCGGTGGGGCGGGGTGGTGAGACCCAGTACTTC; CDR3aa: CATSPVGRGGETQYF
j_gene: TRBJ1-5; abundance: -; v_gene: TRBV3-1/TRBV3-2; d_gene: -; CDR3nt: TGTGCCAGCAGCCAAGATCTCGCCGGTCAGCCCCAGCATTTT; CDR3aa: CASSQDLAGQPQHF
j_gene: TRBJ1-3; abundance: -; v_gene: TRBV25-1; d_gene: -; CDR3nt: TGTGCCAGCCGCGAAGGAAACACCATATATTTT; CDR3aa: CASREGNTIYF
j_gene: TRBJ1-2; abundance: -; v_gene: TRBV12-5; d_gene: TRBD1; CDR3nt: TGTGCTAGTGGCCGACCGGGACAGGGGGATGGCTACACCTTC; CDR3aa: CASGRPGQGDGYTF
j_gene: TRBJ2-1; abundance: -; v_gene: TRBV9; d_gene: TRBD2; CDR3nt: TGTGCCAGCAGCGTAGCTTTTAGCGGGGATTACAATGAGCAGTTCTTC; CDR3aa: CASSVAFSGDYNEQFF
j_gene: TRBJ1-2; abundance: -; v_gene: TRBV5-1; d_gene: -; CDR3nt: TGCGCCAGCAGCTTCGGAGGTCCGGGCTATGGCTACACCTTC; CDR3aa: CASSFGGPGYGYTF
j_gene: TRBJ2-3; abundance: -; v_gene: TRBV30; d_gene: TRBD2; CDR3nt: TGTGCCTGGATGCACAATCTGGGGGGGACAGATACGCAGTATTTT; CDR3aa: CAWMHNLGGTDTQYF
j_gene: TRBJ2-7; abundance: -; v_gene: TRBV5-1; d_gene: -; CDR3nt: TGCGCCAGCAGCTTTAGCGTCAGCTCCTACGAGCAGTACTTC; CDR3aa: CASSFSVSSYEQYF
j_gene: TRBJ1-2; abundance: few; v_gene: TRBV5-4; d_gene: TRBD1; CDR3nt: TGTGCCAGCAGGCCGAAACGCTCGGGACAGGGTGGCTACACCTTC; CDR3aa: CASRPKRSGQGGYTF
j_gene: TRBJ1-5; abundance: -; v_gene: TRBV9; d_gene: TRBD1; CDR3nt: TGTGCCAGCAGCACAAGGACAGGGATTAATCAGCCCCAGCATTTT; CDR3aa: CASSTRTGINQPQHF
j_gene: TRBJ2-3; abundance: -; v_gene: TRBV5-1; d_gene: -; CDR3nt: TGCGCCAGCAGCCAGGGGTCAGATACGCAGTATTTT; CDR3aa: CASSQGSDTQYF
j_gene: TRBJ2-3; abundance: -; v_gene: TRBV6-5; d_gene: TRBD2; CDR3nt: TGTGCCAGCAGTCACGGGAGGGCCGGAACAGATACGCAGTATTTT; CDR3aa: CASSHGRAGTDTQYF
j_gene: TRBJ1-1; abundance: -; v_gene: TRBV3-1/TRBV3-2; d_gene: -; CDR3nt: TGTGCCAGCAGCCTGTCCAGGAACACTGAAGCTTTCTTT; CDR3aa: CASSLSRNTEAFF
j_gene: TRBJ1-2; abundance: -; v_gene: TRBV11-2; d_gene: -; CDR3nt: TGTGCCAGCAGCATAACCCACGGCGGCAAGGACTATGGCTACACCTTC; CDR3aa: CASSITHGGKDYGYTF
j_gene: TRBJ1-4; abundance: -; v_gene: TRBV29-1; d_gene: -; CDR3nt: TGCAGCGTTGTATGGGACGGGGGTAATGAAAAACTGTTTTTT; CDR3aa: CSVVWDGGNEKLFF
j_gene: TRBJ2-7; abundance: -; v_gene: TRBV27; d_gene: TRBD1; CDR3nt: TGTGCCAGCAGTTTCGACAGGGGAAGCGAGCAGTACTTC; CDR3aa: CASSFDRGSEQYF
j_gene: TRBJ2-1; abundance: -; v_gene: TRBV5-4; d_gene: TRBD2; CDR3nt: TGTGCCAGCAGTGCAGGACTAGCGGGGGGGCCTAATGAGCAGTTCTTC; CDR3aa: CASSAGLAGGPNEQFF
j_gene: TRBJ2-5; abundance: -; v_gene: TRBV11-2; d_gene: -; CDR3nt: TGTGCCAGCAGCCCGGGCGGGCCAAGGGAGACCCAGTACTTC; CDR3aa: CASSPGGPRETQYF
j_gene: TRBJ2-7; abundance: -; v_gene: TRBV12-1; d_gene: -; CDR3nt: TGTGCCAGCAGCGCCCCTAGCGGGGTCCTCTACGAGCAGTACTTC; CDR3aa: CASSAPSGVLYEQYF
j_gene: TRBJ1-1; abundance: -; v_gene: TRBV5-1; d_gene: TRBD1; CDR3nt: TGCGCCAGCAGCTCAGAGACAGGGGGAACTGAAGCTTTCTTT; CDR3aa: CASSSETGGTEAFF
j_gene: TRBJ2-7; abundance: few; v_gene: TRBV7-2; d_gene: TRBD2; CDR3nt: TGTGCCAGCAGCTTAGGGCTAGCGGGGATTAGCTCCTACGAGCAGTACTTC; CDR3aa: CASSLGLAGISSYEQYF
j_gene: TRBJ2-7; abundance: -; v_gene: TRBV6-5; d_gene: -; CDR3nt: TGTGCCAGTCAAACGTGGCGGCCCACCTACGAGCAGTACTTC; CDR3aa: CASQTWRPTYEQYF
j_gene: TRBJ1-5; abundance: -; v_gene: TRBV15; d_gene: TRBD1; CDR3nt: TGTGCCACCAGCCCACAGGGGTTGAATCATCAGCCCCAGCATTTT; CDR3aa: CATSPQGLNHQPQHF
j_gene: TRBJ1-5; abundance: -; v_gene: TRBV7-3; d_gene: -; CDR3nt: TGTGCCAGCAGCTCCCTTGAACAGCCCCCTAGCCATCAGCCCCAGCATTTT; CDR3aa: CASSSLEQPPSHQPQHF
j_gene: TRBJ2-1; abundance: -; v_gene: TRBV15; d_gene: -; CDR3nt: TGTGCCACCAGCAGAGATCCGGGGAATGAGCAGTTCTTC; CDR3aa: CATSRDPGNEQFF
j_gene: TRBJ2-7; abundance: -; v_gene: TRBV25-1; d_gene: TRBD1; CDR3nt: TGTGCCAGCAGTGAATGGGACAGGGGAGACGAGCAGTACTTC; CDR3aa: CASSEWDRGDEQYF
j_gene: TRBJ2-3; abundance: once; v_gene: TRBV6-1; d_gene: TRBD2; CDR3nt: TGTGCCAGCAGTGATGGCGGGGGGGCAGGAGATACGCAGTATTTT; CDR3aa: CASSDGGGAGDTQYF
j_gene: TRBJ1-2; abundance: -; v_gene: TRBV25-1; d_gene: -; CDR3nt: TGTGCCAGCAGTCTATCGGGTGGCTACACCTTC; CDR3aa: CASSLSGGYTF
j_gene: TRBJ2-7; abundance: -; v_gene: TRBV13; d_gene: TRBD1; CDR3nt: TGTGCCAGCAGCTTTCGAGGGGGCTATGAGCAGTACTTC; CDR3aa: CASSFRGGYEQYF
j_gene: TRBJ2-5; abundance: -; v_gene: TRBV6-5; d_gene: -; CDR3nt: TGTGCCAGCTGTCCCAGGGGCGATCAAGAGACCCAGTACTTC; CDR3aa: CASCPRGDQETQYF
j_gene: TRBJ2-5; abundance: -; v_gene: TRBV30; d_gene: TRBD2; CDR3nt: TGTGCCTGGAAACTAGCGGGGGTGGAGACCCAGTACTTC; CDR3aa: CAWKLAGVETQYF
j_gene: TRBJ1-6; abundance: -; v_gene: TRBV14; d_gene: TRBD1; CDR3nt: TGTGCCAGCAGCCAAGTTAAGTCCGGGACAGGGAGGTCACCCCTCCACTTT; CDR3aa: CASSQVKSGTGRSPLHF
j_gene: TRBJ2-3; abundance: -; v_gene: TRBV5-1; d_gene: -; CDR3nt: TGCGCCAGCAGCACCCCGGCGGTAGATACGCAGTATTTT; CDR3aa: CASSTPAVDTQYF
j_gene: TRBJ1-1; abundance: -; v_gene: TRBV3-1/TRBV3-2; d_gene: TRBD1; CDR3nt: TGTGCCAGCAGGACAGGGGAGAACACTGAAGCTTTCTTT; CDR3aa: CASRTGENTEAFF
j_gene: TRBJ2-1; abundance: few; v_gene: TRBV3-1/TRBV3-2; d_gene: TRBD2; CDR3nt: TGTGCCAGCAGCGAAGAACTAGCGGGGGACTTAAATGAGCAGTTCTTC; CDR3aa: CASSEELAGDLNEQFF
j_gene: TRBJ2-1; abundance: few; v_gene: TRBV19; d_gene: TRBD2; CDR3nt: TGTGCCAGTAGTATAATGTGGACTAGCGGGGGGCCGAGCTCCTACAATGAGCAGTTCTTC; CDR3aa: CASSIMWTSGGPSSYNEQFF
j_gene: TRBJ2-1; abundance: once; v_gene: TRBV7-7; d_gene: TRBD2; CDR3nt: TGTGCCAGCAGCTTAAGGCCGGGAGGGGGGGTCAATGAGCAGTTCTTC; CDR3aa: CASSLRPGGGVNEQFF
j_gene: TRBJ1-3; abundance: -; v_gene: TRBV7-8; d_gene: -; CDR3nt: TGTGCCAGCAGCTTAGCTGGGGGCGTTGGAAACACCATATATTTT; CDR3aa: CASSLAGGVGNTIYF
j_gene: TRBJ1-5; abundance: -; v_gene: TRBV19; d_gene: -; CDR3nt: TGTGCCAGTAGTATTCAAGCTAGCAATCAGCCCCAGCATTTT; CDR3aa: CASSIQASNQPQHF
j_gene: TRBJ1-2; abundance: -; v_gene: TRBV20-1; d_gene: -; CDR3nt: TGCAGTGCTACTCGGACCGCCGGGGGTTTC; CDR3aa: CSATRTAGGF